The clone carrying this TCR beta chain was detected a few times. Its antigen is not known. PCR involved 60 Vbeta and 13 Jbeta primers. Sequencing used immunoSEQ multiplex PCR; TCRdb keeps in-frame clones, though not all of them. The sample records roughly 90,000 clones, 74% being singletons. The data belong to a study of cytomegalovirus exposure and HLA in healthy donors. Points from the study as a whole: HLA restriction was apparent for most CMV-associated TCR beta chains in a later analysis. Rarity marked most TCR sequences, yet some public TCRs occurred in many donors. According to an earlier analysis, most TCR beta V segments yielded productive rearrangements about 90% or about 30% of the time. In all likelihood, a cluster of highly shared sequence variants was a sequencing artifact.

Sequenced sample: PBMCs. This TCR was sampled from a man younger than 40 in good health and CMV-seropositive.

The CDR3 sequence is CASSSIRENTEAFF. CDR3 in DNA: TGTGCCAGCAGCTCCATTCGGGAGAACACTGAAGCTTTCTTT. This rearrangement joins TRBV7-3 to TRBJ1-1; unclear D gene. The V end was cut by 4 bases, the J end by 1 base, with 10 bases between. The CDR3 is 14 amino acids. Germline lookup yields CDR1 SGHTA and CDR2 FQGTGA.